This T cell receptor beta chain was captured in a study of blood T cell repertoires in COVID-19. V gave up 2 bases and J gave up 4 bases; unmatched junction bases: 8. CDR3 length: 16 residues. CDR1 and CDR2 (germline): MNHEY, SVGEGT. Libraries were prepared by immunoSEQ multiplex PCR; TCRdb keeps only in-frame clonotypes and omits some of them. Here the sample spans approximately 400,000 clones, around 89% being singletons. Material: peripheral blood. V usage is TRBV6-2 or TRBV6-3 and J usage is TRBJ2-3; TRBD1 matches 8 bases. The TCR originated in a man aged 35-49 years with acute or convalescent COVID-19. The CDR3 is CASSYLLGQGADTQYF. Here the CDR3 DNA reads TGTGCCAGCAGTTACCTGCTAGGACAGGGTGCAGATACGCAGTATTTT.